These T cell receptor beta chains were read from a single sample in a study of CD8 T cells in ankylosing spondylitis. One entry per CDR3 protein results from TCRdb running MiXCR on the 5' RACE reads. Of approximately 290,000 distinct CDR3 sequences in the sample, 20% are singletons; the top ten hold approximately 3.7%. Sequenced input: blood, either unsorted or a sorted T cell fraction (not recorded which). These receptors came from a female donor with ankylosing spondylitis or in good health (not recorded which). Each CDR3 is given with its conserved first and last residue. D genes are given only for firm matches. Clone size is shown for a subset of rows, as once, few, many or a class of expanded clone.

clone_size	v_call	d_call	j_call	cdr3_aa	cdr3_nt
.	TRBV12-3/TRBV12-4	TRBD1	TRBJ1-1	CASSPPRGATEAFF	TGTGCCAGCAGTCCCCCCAGGGGGGCCACTGAAGCTTTCTTT
.	TRBV5-6	TRBD2	TRBJ2-1	CASSRGRGTYNEQFF	TGTGCCAGCAGCCGCGGGAGAGGGACCTACAATGAGCAGTTCTTC
.	TRBV20-1	.	TRBJ1-2	CSARDWGVKDGYTF	TGCAGTGCTAGAGATTGGGGGGTAAAGGATGGCTACACCTTC
.	TRBV7-2	.	TRBJ2-1	CASSLGQGNLDEQFF	TGTGCCAGCAGCTTAGGTCAGGGCAATTTAGATGAGCAGTTCTTC
few	TRBV6-1	.	TRBJ1-3	CASGWGLSGNTIYF	TGTGCCAGCGGATGGGGGCTAAGTGGAAACACCATATATTTT
.	TRBV6-5	TRBD1	TRBJ1-2	CASRFQGAGYTF	TGTGCCAGCAGATTTCAGGGGGCTGGCTACACCTTC
.	TRBV6-1	TRBD1	TRBJ1-1	CASSRRDRDRAFF	TGTGCCAGCAGTCGCCGGGACAGGGATCGCGCTTTCTTT
many	TRBV7-2	TRBD2	TRBJ2-1	CASSPDGGGRYNEQFF	TGTGCCAGCAGCCCCGATGGGGGCGGGAGGTACAATGAGCAGTTCTTC
.	TRBV7-9	.	TRBJ1-3	CASSLEGGNTIYF	TGTGCCAGCAGCTTAGAAGGGGGAAACACCATATATTTT
.	TRBV27	.	TRBJ2-1	CASSLRGWNNEQFF	TGTGCCAGCAGTTTACGGGGGTGGAACAATGAGCAGTTCTTC
few	TRBV6-1	.	TRBJ2-3	CAARLVSDTQYF	TGTGCCGCCCGACTAGTCTCGGATACGCAGTATTTT
.	TRBV10-3	.	TRBJ2-3	CAIRSRGRGEVTDTQYF	TGTGCCATCAGATCAAGGGGAAGGGGGGAAGTCACAGATACGCAGTATTTT
.	TRBV3-1	TRBD1	TRBJ1-4	CASKPLGTENEKLFF	TGTGCCAGCAAACCTCTAGGGACAGAGAATGAAAAACTGTTTTTT
many	TRBV20-1	.	TRBJ2-7	CSAGIGAYEQYF	TGCAGTGCTGGCATTGGGGCCTACGAGCAGTACTTC
.	TRBV29-1	.	TRBJ1-1	CSVATQLESTEAFF	TGCAGCGTTGCAACTCAACTTGAGTCCACTGAAGCTTTCTTT
many	TRBV12-3/TRBV12-4	.	TRBJ1-2	CASSRGADLAVTF	TGTGCCAGCAGTCGAGGAGCAGACCTTGCTGTCACCTTC
.	TRBV6-9	.	TRBJ2-5	CASSYSTEETQYF	TGTGCCAGCAGTTATAGTACAGAAGAGACCCAGTACTTC
.	TRBV20-1	TRBD1	TRBJ1-1	CSARDRTGLNTEAFF	TGCAGTGCTAGAGATAGGACAGGTTTGAACACTGAAGCTTTCTTT
few	TRBV5-1	.	TRBJ2-1	CASSPPGGTCEFF	TGCGCCAGCAGCCCTCCAGGGGGGACCTGCGAGTTCTTC
.	TRBV7-9	TRBD1	TRBJ2-7	CASSLAGTGYEQYF	TGTGCCAGCAGCTTAGCGGGGACAGGCTACGAGCAGTACTTC
few	TRBV18	TRBD1	TRBJ2-1	CASSPVGTENEQFF	TGTGCCAGCTCACCAGTTGGGACAGAGAATGAGCAGTTCTTC
.	TRBV5-1	.	TRBJ2-5	CASSLHARETQYF	TGCGCCAGCAGCTTACATGCACGTGAGACCCAGTACTTC
.	TRBV18	.	TRBJ2-1	CASSLYDYNEQFF	TGTGCCAGCTCACTCTATGATTACAATGAGCAGTTCTTC
.	TRBV4-3	.	TRBJ1-1	CASSQIWTALKNTEAFF	TGCGCCAGCAGCCAGATTTGGACAGCCTTAAAAAACACTGAAGCTTTCTTT
.	TRBV6-5	TRBD2	TRBJ2-1	CASSYSGTSGYGEQFF	TGTGCCAGCAGTTACTCCGGGACTAGCGGTTATGGGGAGCAGTTCTTC
.	TRBV11-2	TRBD2	TRBJ2-5	CASSPRAGGIQETQYF	TGTGCCAGCAGCCCGCGGGCGGGAGGGATTCAAGAGACCCAGTACTTC
few	TRBV18	.	TRBJ1-4	CASSRAPGDEKLFF	TGTGCCAGCTCTCGCGCCCCGGGTGATGAAAAACTGTTTTTT
.	TRBV29-1	.	TRBJ1-1	CSVKGGGGNTEAFF	TGCAGCGTTAAGGGTGGCGGGGGGAACACTGAAGCTTTCTTT
.	TRBV7-2	.	TRBJ1-6	CASSFRMSSYNSPLHF	TGTGCCAGCAGTTTCAGGATGAGCTCCTATAATTCACCCCTCCACTTT
few	TRBV12-3/TRBV12-4	.	TRBJ2-3	CASSKRVDTQYF	TGTGCCAGCAGTAAGAGGGTGGATACGCAGTATTTT
few	TRBV9	TRBD1	TRBJ2-1	CASSVEGAGGWNEQFF	TGTGCCAGCAGCGTAGAGGGGGCAGGGGGCTGGAATGAGCAGTTCTTC
many	TRBV7-8	TRBD1	TRBJ2-7	CASSLGQGRPYEQYF	TGTGCCAGCAGCTTAGGACAGGGGAGGCCCTACGAGCAGTACTTC
few	TRBV4-3	.	TRBJ1-1	CASSLDRTLSEAFF	TGCGCCAGCAGCCTCGACCGTACCCTTTCTGAAGCTTTCTTT
few	TRBV29-1	.	TRBJ1-2	CSVGGSGPNYGYTF	TGCAGCGTTGGGGGGTCAGGACCTAACTATGGCTACACCTTC
.	TRBV5-4	.	TRBJ2-1	CASRTGQAYNEQFF	TGTGCCAGCAGGACCGGGCAGGCCTACAATGAGCAGTTCTTC